This is a list of T cell receptor beta chains from one sample in a study of blood T cell repertoires in COVID-19. Some clones are missing from TCRdb's copy, which holds only in-frame ones; the method was immunoSEQ multiplex PCR. This table has around 19,000 clones, around nine tenths appearing once. Input material: peripheral blood. The receptors stem from a human donor in a cohort sampled during active COVID-19. Both conserved end residues are part of each CDR3. Each record gives: V gene, J gene, CDR3 protein.

v_gene: TRBV7-6; j_gene: TRBJ2-5; CDR3aa: CASSPLDRGETQYF
v_gene: TRBV27; j_gene: TRBJ2-1; CDR3aa: CASSLLAGAQDEQFF
v_gene: TRBV3-1/TRBV3-2; j_gene: TRBJ2-7; CDR3aa: CASSQPGTGWEQYF
v_gene: TRBV5-1; j_gene: TRBJ1-6; CDR3aa: CASSLATQGNNSPLHF
v_gene: TRBV7-7; j_gene: TRBJ2-1; CDR3aa: CASSLVGGTHAEQFF
v_gene: TRBV4-1; j_gene: TRBJ2-7; CDR3aa: CASSQQGTYEQYF
v_gene: TRBV13; j_gene: TRBJ2-6; CDR3aa: CASSLGPGTPESSGANVLTF
v_gene: TRBV5-4; j_gene: TRBJ2-2; CDR3aa: CASSLGTSRVGELFF
v_gene: TRBV18; j_gene: TRBJ2-5; CDR3aa: CASSLYNRGQETQYF
v_gene: TRBV13; j_gene: TRBJ2-1; CDR3aa: CASSARGASGRDEQFF
v_gene: TRBV2; j_gene: TRBJ2-4; CDR3aa: CASVAGAKNIQYF
v_gene: TRBV28; j_gene: TRBJ1-5; CDR3aa: CASAGRRQPQHF
v_gene: TRBV19; j_gene: TRBJ2-7; CDR3aa: CASSIAGASYEQYF
v_gene: TRBV6-4; j_gene: TRBJ2-1; CDR3aa: CASSTGTGSSEQFF
v_gene: TRBV4-2; j_gene: TRBJ2-2; CDR3aa: CASSQGLGQGAGELFF
v_gene: TRBV19; j_gene: TRBJ1-2; CDR3aa: CAASPGASYGYTF
v_gene: TRBV3-1/TRBV3-2; j_gene: TRBJ1-4; CDR3aa: CASSPVSTNEKLFF
v_gene: TRBV5-1; j_gene: TRBJ2-7; CDR3aa: CASSLVGHEPDEQYF
v_gene: TRBV7-9; j_gene: TRBJ2-7; CDR3aa: CASSLGTSGRREQYF
v_gene: TRBV5-1; j_gene: TRBJ2-3; CDR3aa: CASRGGWSTDTQYF
v_gene: TRBV4-2; j_gene: TRBJ1-5; CDR3aa: CASSQASMGASSNQPQHF
v_gene: TRBV24-1; j_gene: TRBJ2-1; CDR3aa: CATSGTSGMADEQFF
v_gene: TRBV7-9; j_gene: TRBJ1-5; CDR3aa: CASSAFGQTDQPQHF
v_gene: TRBV6-5; j_gene: TRBJ2-1; CDR3aa: CASRPGTGGVYEQFF
v_gene: TRBV19; j_gene: TRBJ2-1; CDR3aa: CATQPGLVDEQFF
v_gene: TRBV7-6; j_gene: TRBJ2-3; CDR3aa: CASSLGSAGSTDTQYF
v_gene: TRBV28; j_gene: TRBJ1-6; CDR3aa: CASRRDIGESPLHF
v_gene: TRBV2; j_gene: TRBJ2-1; CDR3aa: CASSEGRSEFF
v_gene: TRBV7-2; j_gene: TRBJ2-5; CDR3aa: CASSLQGPPGETQYF
v_gene: TRBV5-1; j_gene: TRBJ2-7; CDR3aa: CASRTGYLSEQYF
v_gene: TRBV24-1; j_gene: TRBJ2-7; CDR3aa: CATSDPGTGDYEQYF
v_gene: TRBV5-1; j_gene: TRBJ2-7; CDR3aa: CASSRGQGDEQYF
v_gene: TRBV28; j_gene: TRBJ1-4; CDR3aa: CASSPTGLGEKLFF
v_gene: TRBV4-3; j_gene: TRBJ1-3; CDR3aa: CASSHLSYRDPDTIYF
v_gene: TRBV5-1; j_gene: TRBJ1-2; CDR3aa: CASNRGGPDETNYGYTF
v_gene: TRBV7-6; j_gene: TRBJ2-3; CDR3aa: CASSSTTSGRADTQYF
v_gene: TRBV24-1; j_gene: TRBJ2-5; CDR3aa: CATSASETQYF
v_gene: TRBV14; j_gene: TRBJ2-7; CDR3aa: CASSLLTSSYEQYF
v_gene: TRBV5-5; j_gene: TRBJ1-1; CDR3aa: CASSLVGTGSSEAFF
v_gene: TRBV10-3; j_gene: TRBJ2-2; CDR3aa: CAISETSGYTGELFF
v_gene: TRBV6-6; j_gene: TRBJ1-3; CDR3aa: CASLNKDRAGNTIYF
v_gene: TRBV28; j_gene: TRBJ2-7; CDR3aa: CASSSERESGHEQYF
v_gene: TRBV5-1; j_gene: TRBJ2-3; CDR3aa: CASSPGTGSTDTQYF
v_gene: TRBV6-6; j_gene: TRBJ1-2; CDR3aa: CASSTGQHYGYTF
v_gene: TRBV6-5; j_gene: TRBJ2-3; CDR3aa: CASSSASSTDTQYF
v_gene: TRBV4-2; j_gene: TRBJ2-7; CDR3aa: CASSLSSGASGSYEQYF
v_gene: TRBV7-8; j_gene: TRBJ2-1; CDR3aa: CASSLGRANEQFF
v_gene: TRBV3-1/TRBV3-2; j_gene: TRBJ1-2; CDR3aa: CASSQDWSGGYGYTF
v_gene: TRBV3-1/TRBV3-2; j_gene: TRBJ2-7; CDR3aa: CASSLAGGPGTYEQYF
v_gene: TRBV6-5; j_gene: TRBJ2-3; CDR3aa: CASSYSSRRGDTQYF
v_gene: TRBV6-2/TRBV6-3; j_gene: TRBJ2-1; CDR3aa: CASSYLRAGGPDEQFF
v_gene: TRBV18; j_gene: TRBJ2-3; CDR3aa: CASSEGANTDTQYF